The 21 T cell receptor beta chains given below trace back to one sample, sequenced in a study of blood T cell repertoires in COVID-19 (dated by TCRdb to between 2020 and 2021). The library came from the immunoSEQ multiplex PCR assay. The table was pulled from immuneACCESS by TCRdb, which kept in-frame rearrangements only. Such tables lose some clones; where checked, under half of the loss comes from unresolved V genes, and the rest has no known cause. Here the sample has 250,000 or so clones; about 82% occur a single time. 12% of the sample is taken by the ten largest. The sample was peripheral blood. The receptors derive from an elderly man with acute or convalescent COVID-19.

The chain recombines TRBV3-1 (or the pseudogene TRBV3-2) with TRBJ2-1; the match to TRBD2 covers 11 bases. J was trimmed by 3 bases and V by 4 bases; bases with no gene match: 2. Germline CDR1 is LGHDT and CDR2 is YNNKEL (reference sequence). The length of the CDR3 is 15 residues. The CDR3 here is CASSLTSGSYNEQFF. In nucleotides, the CDR3 is TGTGCCAGCAGCCTTACTAGCGGGAGCTACAATGAGCAGTTCTTC.

This clone showed up just a few times. J is TRBJ1-1 and V is TRBV2, with a possible D match to TRBD1 (5 bases). The CDR3 contains 15 residues. V lost 6 bases and J 2 bases, leaving 16 bases between the germline ends. Germline CDR1 SNHLY, CDR2 FYNNEI. The CDR3 reads CASSHPGLVNTEAFF. The CDR3 region has the DNA TGTGCCAGCAGCCACCCAGGGTTAGTAAACACTGAAGCTTTCTTT.

V gene TRBV5-4 combines with J gene TRBJ2-2, with 8 nucleotides matching TRBD2. The V gene end was trimmed by 4 bases and the J gene end by 6 bases; junction bases not matched to a gene: 11. This CDR3 region has 16 residues. Germline CDR1 and CDR2: SGHNT and YYREEE (reference sequence). The CDR3 bases are TGTGCCAGCAGCCCCCGAAGTAGCGGGACCTCCGGGGAGCTGTTTTTT. This codes for CASSPRSSGTSGELFF.

The V and J genes are TRBV19 and TRBJ2-1; 7 nucleotides line up with TRBD2. Per germline, CDR1 LNHDA and CDR2 SQIVND (reference sequence). The CDR3 is made up of 14 amino acids. V lost 8 bases and J lost 7; bases outside the gene matches: 11. CDR3 amino acids: CASRGGRLENEQFF. The CDR3 DNA is TGTGCCAGTCGGGGAGGGCGGCTGGAGAATGAGCAGTTCTTC.

The rearrangement uses TRBV6-5 and TRBJ1-3; 8 bases align to TRBD1. The V and J ends lost 8 bases and 6 bases, in that order; junction bases with no gene match: 6. The CDR3 sequence is 13 residues long. Per germline, CDR1 MNHEY and CDR2 SVGAGI. This CDR3 is CASSRGRENTIYF. The CDR3 coding sequence is TGTGCCAGCTCCAGGGGGCGCGAAAACACCATATATTTT.

V and J are TRBV28 and TRBJ2-1, with TRBD2 matching 9 bases. This CDR3 is 19 amino acids long. Germline assignment: CDR1 MDHEN and CDR2 SYDVKM. V lost 3 bases to trimming and J lost 0 bases; unmatched junction nucleotides: 12. The CDR3 sequence is CASSFRGAGSGSSYNEQFF. DNA of the CDR3: TGTGCCAGCAGTTTCAGGGGAGCTGGTAGCGGGAGCTCCTACAATGAGCAGTTCTTC.

The chain joins TRBV28 to TRBJ1-5, with no clear D. Germline V CDR1 and CDR2: MDHEN, SYDVKM. The CDR3 covers 15 residues. V was clipped by 3 bases and J by 5 bases, with 14 bases between them. The CDR3 sequence: CASSLGRGWDQPQHF. CDR3 nucleotides: TGTGCCAGCAGTTTGGGCCGGGGATGGGATCAGCCCCAGCATTTT.

This clone appeared a single time. V usage is TRBV28 and J usage is TRBJ1-5; D gene ambiguous. The ends were cut back, 5 bases at V and 6 bases at J, with 14 bases in the middle. The CDR3 consists of 14 residues. In germline, CDR1 is MDHEN, CDR2 SYDVKM. The CDR3 region is CASSPSLRGQPQHF. The CDR3, as DNA: TGTGCCAGCAGTCCGTCATTGCGGGGTCAGCCCCAGCATTTT.

The V and J genes are TRBV15 and TRBJ1-4; no clear D. The V gene's germline CDR1 is LNHNV and CDR2 YYDKDF (reference sequence). The CDR3 is 13 residues long. V lost 0 bases and J lost 15, with 14 bases in between. The DNA for the CDR3 is TGTGCCACCAGCAGAGATCAGGTGAATTTGGTGTTTTTT. This translates into CATSRDQVNLVFF.

This clone was counted only a few times. The V gene is TRBV9, the J gene TRBJ1-6; TRBD1 agrees at 7 bases. Trimming at V came to 5 bases and at J to 7 bases, leaving 6 bases not matched to a gene. CDR3 length: 14 residues. The germline gives CDR1 SGDLS, CDR2 YYNGEE. CDR3 nucleotide sequence: TGTGCCAGCAGACGGGGACAGAGAAATTCACCCCTCCACTTT. Its protein is CASRRGQRNSPLHF.

V gene TRBV7-2 combines with J gene TRBJ1-1, with 8 bases identical to TRBD1. The CDR3 is made up of 15 amino acids. J gave up 7 bases and V 4 bases, and 11 bases lay outside the gene matches. CDR1 and CDR2 (germline): SGHTA, FQGNSA. DNA for the CDR3: TGTGCCAGCAGCTGGCCCGGCAGGGGGCTCAGTGAAGCTTTCTTT. It is translated as CASSWPGRGLSEAFF.

The V call is TRBV27, the J call TRBJ2-7, with 8 positions matching TRBD1. The CDR3 has 13 residues. The J segment lost 5 bases and the V segment lost 2 bases, leaving 2 bases of the junction unmatched. Germline V gene data show CDR1 as MNHEY and CDR2 as SMNVEV (reference sequence). The CDR3: CASSLRQGHEQYF. The CDR3 DNA follows: TGTGCCAGCAGTTTACGACAGGGGCACGAGCAGTACTTC.

The rearrangement joins TRBV7-8 to TRBJ1-6, with D possibly matching TRBD1 (5 bases). The V gene's germline CDR1 is SGHVS and CDR2 FQNEAQ. V shed 6 bases and J shed 7 bases, with 19 bases lying between them. CDR3 length: 16 residues. CDR3 in DNA: TGTGCCAGCAGTCCGGCGTCGAAGGGGATAAATTCACCCCTCCACTTT. Its translation: CASSPASKGINSPLHF.

This chain connects TRBV4-1 to TRBJ2-7; the match to TRBD1 covers 10 bases. After removal of 4 bases from V and 6 bases from J, the junction contained 6 bases not matched to a gene. Germline V lookup: CDR1 MGHRA, CDR2 YSYEKL. The CDR3 sequence is 14 residues long. CDR3 sequence: CASSRDRGGSEQYF. DNA of the CDR3: TGCGCCAGCAGCCGGGACAGGGGAGGGAGCGAGCAGTACTTC.

This chain uses TRBV19 with TRBJ1-5; 9 bases are shared with TRBD1. After removal of 6 bases from V and 5 bases from J, the junction contained 8 bases not matched to a gene. The CDR3 extends over 15 amino acids. The V gene's germline CDR1 is LNHDA and CDR2 SQIVND (reference sequence). The CDR3 protein is CASSGQGSYDQPQHF. CDR3 sequence (DNA): TGTGCCAGTAGCGGACAGGGGTCGTACGATCAGCCCCAGCATTTT.

The chain joins TRBV5-4 to TRBJ2-7, with 12 bases aligning to TRBD2. This CDR3 region has 16 residues. Germline CDR1 SGHNT, CDR2 YYREEE (reference sequence). J gave up 7 bases and V 0 bases, and 8 bases lay outside the gene matches. The CDR3 protein is CASSLGLAGEGREQYF. The DNA of the CDR3 is TGTGCCAGCAGCTTGGGACTAGCGGGAGAGGGGCGGGAGCAGTACTTC. The variable domain in full, with the rest retrieved from reference TRBV5-4 and TRBJ2-7, is ETGVTQSPTHLIKTRGQQVTLRCSSQSGHNTVSWYQQALGQGPQFIFQYYREEENGRGNFPPRFSGLQFPNYSSELNVNALELDDSALYLCASSLGLAGEGREQYFGPGTRLTVT.

The gene calls are TRBV6-5 and TRBJ1-1; D gene unclear. Germline lookup yields CDR1 MNHEY and CDR2 SVGAGI. The CDR3 covers 11 residues. V lost 7 bases, J lost 5 bases, and 8 bases lay in between. The chain's CDR3 is CASTGRTEAFF. In DNA, the CDR3 is TGTGCCAGCACCGGGAGGACTGAAGCTTTCTTT.

This chain connects TRBV5-1 to TRBJ1-1; the match to TRBD1 covers 7 bases. Germline assignment: CDR1 SGHRS and CDR2 YFSETQ. J lost 7 bases, V lost 4 bases, and 7 bases had no gene match. CDR3 size: 13 residues. The DNA of the CDR3 is TGCGCCAGCAGCCCTCTGGACAGGTTTGAAGCTTTCTTT. As protein: CASSPLDRFEAFF.

V and J are TRBV27 and TRBJ1-2; 7 bases align to TRBD1. Germline CDR1 and CDR2: MNHEY and SMNVEV (reference sequence). V shed 5 bases, J shed 7 bases, and the junction held 13 bases outside the gene matches. The CDR3 runs 15 residues. The CDR3: CASSPDRVLSVGYTF. CDR3 DNA: TGTGCCAGCAGTCCTGACAGGGTTCTAAGTGTTGGCTACACCTTC.

CDR3 coding DNA: TGTGCCAGTATGGTGGGGAGCTATGGCTACACCTTC. Translation: CASMVGSYGYTF. The gene calls are TRBV19 and TRBJ1-2; no reliable D call. Trimming left V 7 bases short and J 4 bases short, with 10 bases between. The CDR3 covers 12 residues. Germline V lookup: CDR1 LNHDA, CDR2 SQIVND (reference sequence).

The chain joins TRBV3-1 (or the pseudogene TRBV3-2) to TRBJ2-2; 8 nucleotides agree with TRBD2. Unmatched junction bases numbered 3, after V lost 2 bases and J lost 4 bases. The CDR3 has 15 amino acids. CDR1 is LGHDT, CDR2 YNNKEL, per germline (reference sequence). The CDR3 DNA reads as TGTGCCAGCAGCCAACGGGGGGGGACCACCGGGGAGCTGTTTTTT. Amino acids: CASSQRGGTTGELFF.